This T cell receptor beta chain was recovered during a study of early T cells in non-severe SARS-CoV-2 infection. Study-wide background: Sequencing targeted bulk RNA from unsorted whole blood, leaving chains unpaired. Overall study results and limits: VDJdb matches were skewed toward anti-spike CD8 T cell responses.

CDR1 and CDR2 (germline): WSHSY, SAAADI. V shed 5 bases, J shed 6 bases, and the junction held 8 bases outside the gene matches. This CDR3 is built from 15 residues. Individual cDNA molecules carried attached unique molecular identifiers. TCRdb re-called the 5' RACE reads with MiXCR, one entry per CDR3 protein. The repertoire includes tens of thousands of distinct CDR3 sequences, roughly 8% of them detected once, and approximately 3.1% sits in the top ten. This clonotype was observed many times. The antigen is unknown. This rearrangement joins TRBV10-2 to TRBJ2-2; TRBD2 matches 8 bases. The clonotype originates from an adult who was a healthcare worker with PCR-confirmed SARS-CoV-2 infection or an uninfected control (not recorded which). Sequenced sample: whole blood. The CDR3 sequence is CASSSSGRGSGELFF. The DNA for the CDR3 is TGCGCCAGCAGTTCCAGCGGGAGAGGGTCCGGGGAGCTGTTTTTT.